These 16 T cell receptor beta chains share one sample of origin, sequenced in a study of T-cell memory formation after mild COVID-19. TCRdb called the 5' RACE reads again in MiXCR, with one record for every CDR3 protein. The table shows around 340,000 distinct CDR3 sequences, with approximately 15% occurring only once. Sequencing was done on a sample of PBMCs or a T cell subset sorted from them (not recorded which). These receptors all come from a man between 18 and 29 years old who had mild COVID-19 (a few samples of this study predate the infection). Cell type and time point are not known.

This clonotype showed up just a few times. The chain recombines TRBV6-5 with TRBJ2-7; TRBD1 aligns across 8 bases. The CDR3 spans 15 residues. V lost 8 bases and J lost 0; bases outside the gene matches: 9. The germline CDR1 and CDR2 sequences are MNHEY and SVGAGI. This chain's CDR3 is CASSRDRGSSYEQYF. Here the CDR3 DNA reads TGTGCCAGCTCCCGAGACAGGGGATCCTCCTACGAGCAGTACTTC.

This clonotype was observed at least ten times. The chain has TRBV4-1 and TRBJ2-1; D may be TRBD1 or TRBD2 (5 bases each). The length of the CDR3 is 14 residues. The germline V gene has CDR1 MGHRA and CDR2 YSYEKL. Trimming took off 3 bases at V and 7 bases at J, with 13 bases between the two ends. CDR3: CASSHNRGVNEQFF. The CDR3 bases are TGCGCCAGCAGCCATAACCGAGGGGTAAATGAGCAGTTCTTC.

Concerning this clonotype: One junction end disagrees with the germline gene, perhaps due to a read error. The chain joins TRBV29-1 to TRBJ2-2, with D perhaps TRBD2 (6 bases). The CDR3 is 13 amino acids. CDR1 SQVTM and CDR2 ANQGSEA come from the germline V gene. The CDR3: CSVEGPGAGELFF. For the CDR3, the DNA is TGCAGCGTCGAAGGCCCGGGGGCCGGGGAGCTGTTTTTT.

This clonotype has ten or more counts. This chain connects TRBV6-5 to TRBJ2-5; 13 positions match TRBD2. The CDR3 runs 16 residues. Trimming at V came to 2 bases and at J to 6 bases, leaving 6 bases not matched to a gene. Germline V CDR1 and CDR2: MNHEY, SVGAGI. Here the CDR3 reads CASSYTGLAGPQTQYF. For the CDR3, the DNA is TGTGCCAGCAGTTACACGGGACTAGCGGGACCACAGACCCAGTACTTC.

The rearrangement joins TRBV19 to TRBJ2-7; D not certain. Looked up from germline, CDR1 is LNHDA and CDR2 is SQIVND (reference sequence). The CDR3 length is 15 residues. V was trimmed by 2 bases and J by 1 base, leaving 12 bases between them. CDR3 in amino acids: CASSISAILSYEQYF. The DNA for the CDR3 is TGTGCCAGTAGTATATCGGCCATCTTATCCTACGAGCAGTACTTC.

In its sample, this clonotype was seen a few times. The chain couples TRBV7-3 to TRBJ2-1, with D unresolved. Trimming took 4 bases from V and 4 from J, leaving 8 bases between them. The germline CDR1 and CDR2 sequences are SGHTA and FQGTGA. The CDR3 consists of 13 residues. The DNA for the CDR3 is TGTGCCAGCAGCTATCTAGGTTACAATGAGCAGTTCTTC. Residues: CASSYLGYNEQFF.

This chain links TRBV6-5 with TRBJ2-7; 8 bases align to TRBD1. The CDR3 loop spans 14 amino acids. The V segment lost 8 bases and the J segment 2 bases; nucleotides outside the gene matches: 8. Germline loops: CDR1 MNHEY, CDR2 SVGAGI. The CDR3 spells CASRGTGGTYEQYF. The CDR3 nucleotides are TGTGCCAGCCGGGGGACAGGTGGGACCTACGAGCAGTACTTC.

This clonotype was recorded a few times. In DNA, the CDR3 is TGTGCCACCAGTGATTCTCCCGGGCCCGTCAATCAGCCCCAGCATTTT. Translated: CATSDSPGPVNQPQHF. V gene TRBV24-1 combines with J gene TRBJ1-5; no clear D. Looked up from germline, CDR1 is KGHDR and CDR2 is SFDVKD. CDR3 size: 16 residues. Trimming took 2 bases from V and 3 from J, leaving 13 bases between them.

The rearrangement joins TRBV5-6 to TRBJ2-7; TRBD2 aligns across 7 bases. This CDR3 is built from 17 residues. Looked up from germline, CDR1 is SGHDT and CDR2 is YYEEEE. The J segment lost 5 bases and the V segment lost 3 bases, leaving 17 bases of the junction unmatched. The CDR3 reads CASSWMTKRRRGNEQYF. The CDR3, as DNA: TGTGCCAGCAGCTGGATGACTAAGCGGAGGCGGGGGAACGAGCAGTACTTC.

This clonotype was found a few times. The chain combines TRBV6-5 with TRBJ1-6; D ambiguous. From germline, CDR1 is MNHEY and CDR2 SVGAGI. CDR3 size: 16 residues. V shed 0 bases and J shed 9 bases, with 15 bases lying between them. The CDR3 sequence is CASSYSPGFEPSPLHF. In DNA, the CDR3 is TGTGCCAGCAGTTACTCGCCCGGGTTCGAACCTTCACCCCTCCACTTT.

This clonotype was counted only a few times. This chain joins TRBV5-6 and TRBJ2-1; 8 bases line up with TRBD1. Germline V lookup: CDR1 SGHDT, CDR2 YYEEEE. This CDR3 comprises 15 residues. V was clipped by 5 bases and J by 1 base; unmatched bases: 5. The CDR3 sequence: CASRKGQGSYNEQFF. The DNA of the CDR3 is TGTGCCAGCAGGAAAGGACAGGGATCCTACAATGAGCAGTTCTTC.

Ten or more counts support this clonotype. The chain couples TRBV5-1 to TRBJ2-1, with 8 nucleotides matching TRBD2. The ends lost 0 bases at V and 4 bases at J; junction bases unmatched: 6. Germline CDR1 is SGHRS and CDR2 is YFSETQ. The CDR3 is 16 amino acids. The CDR3 sequence is CASSLEVAGNYNEQFF. DNA for the CDR3: TGCGCCAGCAGCTTGGAAGTAGCGGGGAATTACAATGAGCAGTTCTTC.

The CDR3 region is CASRGRRSGNTIYF. CDR3 coding DNA: TGTGCCAGTAGGGGACGGCGCTCTGGAAACACCATATATTTT. The J gene is TRBJ1-3, the V gene TRBV19; weak D call: TRBD1 (5 bases). The CDR3 loop spans 14 amino acids. The germline V gene encodes CDR1 LNHDA and CDR2 SQIVND (reference sequence). Trimming stripped 6 bases from V and 0 bases from J, with 9 bases between.

The chain carries TRBV5-1 and TRBJ1-1; 8 bases fit TRBD1. The CDR3 is 12 residues long. Germline V gives CDR1 SGHRS, CDR2 YFSETQ. J lost 10 bases, V lost 3 bases, and 5 bases had no gene match. The CDR3 spells CASSSRTGRAFF. CDR3 sequence (DNA): TGCGCCAGCAGCTCGAGGACAGGGAGAGCTTTCTTT.

The genes are TRBV4-1 and TRBJ2-2; D uncertain. CDR3 length: 11 amino acids. Trimming cost V 4 bases and J 8 bases, with 5 bases left between them. Germline-derived CDR1 and CDR2 are MGHRA and YSYEKL. Written as DNA, the CDR3 is TGCGCCAGCAGCCGCCTGGGGGAGCTGTTTTTT. Amino acids: CASSRLGELFF.

This clonotype was counted many times. The CDR3 DNA reads TGCAGTGCTAGTTGGTGGGGGATTAGGAGGAACACTGAAGCTTTCTTT. Protein sequence: CSASWWGIRRNTEAFF. The chain recombines TRBV20-1 with TRBJ1-1, with D possibly being TRBD1 (5 bases). Germline V gives CDR1 DFQATT, CDR2 SNEGSKA (reference sequence). Trimming took off 3 bases at V and 1 base at J, with 18 bases between the two ends. CDR3 length: 16 residues.